These 25 T cell receptor beta chains came from one sample sequenced in a study of T cells in Graves' hyperthyroidism and ophthalmopathy. The investigators amplified TCR beta CDR3 regions from RNA transcripts. HTBI primers were the set used in a first-round RT-PCR of the TCR CDR3. TCRdb itself ran the multiplex PCR reads through MiXCR, one entry per CDR3 protein. Of about 480,000 distinct CDR3 sequences in the sample, 22% were seen once. The sample taken for sequencing was blood. The receptors derive from a woman aged 70-85 years with Graves' ophthalmopathy.

J is TRBJ2-3 and V is TRBV7-8; D might be TRBD2 (6 bases). Per germline, CDR1 SGHVS and CDR2 FQNEAQ. V gave up 1 base and J gave up 10 bases, with 9 bases separating them. The CDR3 length is 12 residues. CDR3 residues: CASSLGGGAQYF. The CDR3 DNA sequence: TGTGCCAGCAGCTTAGGTGGCGGGGCGCAGTATTTT.

A single count supports this clonotype. V gene TRBV6-5 combines with J gene TRBJ2-7; D possibly matches TRBD1 or TRBD2 (5 bases each). V lost 4 bases and J 3 bases, leaving 13 bases between the germline ends. The germline V gene encodes CDR1 MNHEY and CDR2 SVGAGI. This CDR3 region has 14 residues. CDR3 amino acids: CASSLGTTLYEQYF. DNA for the CDR3: TGTGCCAGCAGTTTGGGGACGACTCTCTACGAGCAGTACTTC.

At least ten counts were recorded for this clonotype. V and J are TRBV19 and TRBJ2-5, with D perhaps being TRBD1 or TRBD2 (5 bases each). Germline V CDR1 and CDR2: LNHDA, SQIVND (reference sequence). V was clipped by 2 bases and J by 5 bases, with 15 bases between them. This CDR3 is built from 15 residues. The DNA of the CDR3 is TGTGCCAGTAGTATAAGACCGGGACCGCAGGAGACCCAGTACTTC. Translating it yields CASSIRPGPQETQYF.

This clonotype was recorded a few times. This sequence joins TRBV11-2 and TRBJ2-1; no firm D call. V was trimmed by 1 base and J by 0 bases, leaving 19 bases between them. Germline assignment: CDR1 SGHAT and CDR2 FQNNGV. The CDR3 is 19 amino acids. This CDR3 reads CASSLVNPLGSSSYNEQFF. The CDR3, as DNA: TGTGCCAGCAGCTTAGTAAATCCTTTGGGCTCCAGCTCCTACAATGAGCAGTTCTTC. Full variable domain (outside the CDR3, taken from reference TRBV11-2 and TRBJ2-1): EAGVAQSPRYKIIEKRQSVAFWCNPISGHATLYWYQQILGQGPKLLIQFQNNGVVDDSQLPKDRFSAERLKGVDSTLKIQPAKLEDSAVYLCASSLVNPLGSSSYNEQFFGPGTRLTVL.

J is TRBJ1-5 and V is TRBV15; no reliable D call. This CDR3 is built from 14 residues. Between the trimmed V and J ends, which lost 0 bases and 6 bases, there was a span of 9 bases. The germline V gene has CDR1 LNHNV and CDR2 YYDKDF (reference sequence). The CDR3 DNA sequence: TGTGCCACCAGCAGAGATCCAGGATCTCAGCCCCAGCATTTT. It encodes CATSRDPGSQPQHF.

The chain employs TRBV29-1 and TRBJ1-1, with 10 bases fitting TRBD1. CDR1 SQVTM and CDR2 ANQGSEA come from the germline V gene. The CDR3 runs to 13 residues. Losses at the gene ends were 7 bases for V and 0 bases for J; bases not matched to a gene: 2. The CDR3: CSADRGLNTEAFF. The CDR3 region has the DNA TGCAGCGCAGACAGGGGGCTGAACACTGAAGCTTTCTTT.

This clonotype showed up just a few times. The rearrangement joins TRBV30 to TRBJ2-1; D possibly corresponds to TRBD2 (5 bases). The CDR3 has 11 amino acids. Germline assignment: CDR1 GTSNPN and CDR2 SVGIG (reference sequence). Between the trimmed V and J ends, which lost 3 bases and 13 bases, there was a span of 13 bases. CDR3: CAWSGGSRQFF. CDR3 coding DNA: TGTGCCTGGAGCGGAGGTAGCCGTCAGTTCTTC.

This clonotype was counted only a few times. The chain recombines TRBV6-5 with TRBJ2-5, with 9 bases lining up with TRBD1. CDR1 is MNHEY and CDR2 is SVGAGI in the germline V gene. V was clipped by 2 bases and J by 4 bases; unmatched bases: 5. The CDR3 runs to 15 residues. CDR3 sequence: CASSYTPTGGETQYF. The DNA of the CDR3 is TGTGCCAGCAGTTACACGCCGACAGGGGGAGAGACCCAGTACTTC.

This rearrangement joins TRBV30 to TRBJ1-2, with 7 bases that match TRBD1. CDR3 length equals 15 residues. J gave up 3 bases and V 2 bases, and 9 bases lay outside the gene matches. CDR1 GTSNPN and CDR2 SVGIG come from the germline V gene (reference sequence). The CDR3 loop reads CAWSPDRLAYYGYTF. CDR3 nucleotide sequence: TGTGCCTGGAGTCCGGACAGGCTCGCTTACTATGGCTACACCTTC.

The V call is TRBV7-2, the J call TRBJ2-1, with TRBD1 as a possible D gene (5 bases). This CDR3 has 17 amino acids. Germline V CDR1 and CDR2: SGHTA, FQGNSA. With 2 bases removed from V and 0 bases from J, the gap between germline ends came to 14 bases. For the CDR3, the DNA is TGTGCCAGCAGCTTAAACCCAGGGCACGTCTCCTACAATGAGCAGTTCTTC. Its protein product is CASSLNPGHVSYNEQFF.

This clonotype was seen just once. The genes are TRBV28 and TRBJ1-2, with D unclear. The V gene lost 7 bases and the J gene lost 12 bases, with 24 bases spanning the gap. From germline, CDR1 is MDHEN and CDR2 SYDVKM. This CDR3 comprises 14 residues. CDR3 loop: CASTPFGVPGRHTF. DNA of the CDR3: TGTGCCAGCACCCCTTTTGGCGTGCCCGGTCGCCACACCTTC.

This clonotype showed up many times. The gene calls are TRBV29-1 and TRBJ1-1, with D perhaps TRBD1 (5 bases). Germline lookup yields CDR1 SQVTM and CDR2 ANQGSEA. CDR3 length equals 13 residues. V was trimmed by 7 bases and J by 3 bases, leaving 15 bases between them. DNA of the CDR3: TGCAGCGCCCGAAGGGGTATGGACACTGAAGCTTTCTTT. This gives the protein CSARRGMDTEAFF. Drawing the rest from reference TRBV29-1 and TRBJ1-1, the complete variable domain is SAVISQKPSRDICQRGTSLTIQCQVDSQVTMMFWYRQQPGQSLTLIATANQGSEATYESGFVIDKFPISRPNLTFSTLTVSNMSPEDSSIYLCSARRGMDTEAFFGQGTRLTVV.

The gene calls are TRBV5-1 and TRBJ2-1; D is possibly TRBD2 (5 bases). With 0 bases removed from V and 0 bases from J, the gap between germline ends came to 10 bases. This CDR3 spans 16 amino acids. Looked up from germline, CDR1 is SGHRS and CDR2 is YFSETQ. The CDR3 DNA reads as TGCGCCAGCAGCTTGGGCACGGGGTTCTCCTACAATGAGCAGTTCTTC. Amino acids: CASSLGTGFSYNEQFF.

The chain has TRBV5-1 and TRBJ2-7, with 9 bases that match TRBD1. The junction had 13 bases not matched to a gene; V was cut back by 4 bases and J by 2 bases. The CDR3 has 17 residues. CDR1 SGHRS and CDR2 YFSETQ come from the germline V gene. The CDR3 is CASSLRGQGRPTYEQYF. The CDR3 DNA reads TGCGCCAGCAGCCTAAGGGGACAGGGACGGCCTACCTACGAGCAGTACTTC.

V is TRBV29-1 and J is TRBJ2-3, with no clear D. This CDR3 has 14 residues. V lost 1 base to trimming and J lost 0 bases, with 8 bases between them. Germline loops: CDR1 SQVTM, CDR2 ANQGSEA. The CDR3, as DNA: TGCAGCGTTGAAGGGAGCCTGAGCACAGATACGCAGTATTTT. The encoded protein is CSVEGSLSTDTQYF.

This chain uses TRBV9 with TRBJ1-2; no clear D gene. Germline V CDR1 and CDR2: SGDLS, YYNGEE. Trimming shortened V by 0 bases and J by 4 bases, and 10 bases separated the two germline ends. There are 14 residues in the CDR3. CDR3 loop: CASSVVTETYGYTF. The CDR3 coding sequence is TGTGCCAGCAGCGTAGTAACAGAAACCTATGGCTACACCTTC.

Many counts were recorded for this clonotype. This chain connects TRBV27 to TRBJ1-1; the D gene is possibly TRBD1 (5 bases). The length of the CDR3 is 16 residues. Trimming took off 0 bases at V and 6 bases at J, with 17 bases between the two ends. CDR1 and CDR2 (germline): MNHEY, SMNVEV (reference sequence). In DNA, the CDR3 is TGTGCCAGCAGTTTATCCTTTGGGGGAAGGTACCCTGAAGCTTTCTTT. Translation: CASSLSFGGRYPEAFF.

V gene TRBV24-1 combines with J gene TRBJ1-2; TRBD1 aligns across 8 bases. The CDR3 has 14 residues. Germline V gene lookup returns CDR1 KGHDR and CDR2 SFDVKD. With V trimmed by 3 bases and J by 3 bases, 2 bases remained unmatched. CDR3 sequence: CATSDRTGYYGYTF. CDR3 nucleotide sequence: TGTGCCACCAGTGATAGGACAGGGTACTATGGCTACACCTTC.

There are a few counts of this clonotype. The CDR3 reads CASSSPDRGLYGYTF. Written as DNA, the CDR3 is TGTGCCAGCAGTTCCCCGGACAGGGGGCTCTATGGCTACACCTTC. The rearrangement links TRBV6-1 to TRBJ1-2; TRBD1 matches 11 bases. The CDR3 has 15 amino acids. The V and J ends lost 5 bases and 4 bases, in that order; junction bases with no gene match: 6. Germline V gene lookup returns CDR1 MNHNS and CDR2 SASEGT.

This clonotype came up many times. The gene calls are TRBV12-3 or TRBV12-4 and TRBJ2-6; D is unclear. The CDR3 loop spans 17 amino acids. V shed 3 bases and J shed 0 bases, with 12 bases lying between them. In DNA, the CDR3 is TGTGCCAGCAGTTTCCCTGGTAGTCCCTCTGGGGCCAACGTCCTGACTTTC. It codes for CASSFPGSPSGANVLTF.

This rearrangement joins TRBV11-2 to TRBJ2-1; 8 bases agree with TRBD1. The CDR3 has 16 residues. Trimming took 0 bases from V and 6 from J; bases not matched to a gene: 7. Germline CDR1 and CDR2: SGHAT and FQNNGV. This chain's CDR3 is CASSLDWTGLANEQFF. The CDR3 coding sequence is TGTGCCAGCAGCTTAGATTGGACAGGGCTTGCCAATGAGCAGTTCTTC.

This chain joins TRBV12-5 and TRBJ2-5; D not resolved. This CDR3 contains 14 residues. Germline assignment: CDR1 LGHNT and CDR2 FRNRAP. Trimming left V 1 base short and J 0 bases short, with 6 bases between. This chain's CDR3 is CASGLAGNQETQYF. The CDR3 coding sequence is TGTGCTAGTGGTTTGGCTGGGAACCAAGAGACCCAGTACTTC.

This clonotype was observed a few times. The J gene is TRBJ1-1, the V gene TRBV7-3; D is uncertain. Germline V gene data show CDR1 as SGHTA and CDR2 as FQGTGA. The CDR3 totals 13 residues. The V end lost 1 base, the J end lost 5 bases, and 8 bases lay between the germline ends. CDR3 sequence: CASSLKLGTEAFF. The CDR3 DNA follows: TGTGCCAGCAGCTTAAAGTTGGGGACTGAAGCTTTCTTT. The whole variable domain, remainder taken from reference TRBV7-3 and TRBJ1-1, is GAGVSQTPSNKVTEKGKYVELRCDPISGHTALYWYRQSLGQGPEFLIYFQGTGAADDSGLPNDRFFAVRPEGSVSTLKIQRTERGDSAVYLCASSLKLGTEAFFGQGTRLTVV.

The V gene is TRBV7-9, the J gene TRBJ2-2; TRBD2 might be the D (7 bases). This CDR3 has 14 amino acids. V dropped 5 bases and J dropped 13 bases, with 20 bases sitting between them. CDR1 is SEHNR, CDR2 FQNEAQ, per germline (reference sequence). CDR3 region: CASSVTGRARWLFF. CDR3 coding DNA: TGTGCCAGCAGCGTTACAGGGAGGGCCCGGTGGCTGTTTTTT.

The chain recombines TRBV14 with TRBJ1-2; D remains ambiguous. Per germline, CDR1 SGHDN and CDR2 FVKESK. V dropped 2 bases and J dropped 7 bases, with 5 bases sitting between them. CDR3 length: 11 residues. This CDR3 reads CASSQMSGYTF. The CDR3 coding sequence is TGTGCCAGCAGCCAAATGTCTGGCTACACCTTC.